The entry below gives a single TCR beta chain sequence along with its context. The antigen remains unidentified. A much larger clone lies one base from this, so it may be a read error. A sample-barcoded 5' primer and a J-beta primer mix were used in a second PCR of roughly 6 to 12 cycles. TCRdb redid the calling of the 5' RACE reads with MiXCR, one entry per CDR3 protein. This sample yields about 900,000 distinct CDR3 sequences, of which roughly 52% are seen a single time; 13% belongs to the top ten. The CDR3 is 14 residues long. Looked up from germline, CDR1 is MNHNY and CDR2 is SVGAGI (reference sequence). This record comes from a study of blood T cells in healthy people across ages. Study findings and constraints: Roughly linear age-related decline in beta diversity appeared, significant by age about 40. Unsorted PBMC input precluded a conclusive naive versus antigen-experienced comparison.

Sample donors were healthy Caucasian individuals that came from Russia, aged about 6 to 95. The study isolated at least 6 million PBMCs from each sample. The rearrangement uses TRBV6-6 and TRBJ2-7, with 8 bases aligning to TRBD1. Sequenced: blood. This sequence originates from a man aged 25 to 45 in good health. Here the CDR3 DNA reads TGTGTCAGCAGTTACACCAGGGGGCCCTACGAGCAGTACTTC. Its translation is CVSSYTRGPYEQYF.